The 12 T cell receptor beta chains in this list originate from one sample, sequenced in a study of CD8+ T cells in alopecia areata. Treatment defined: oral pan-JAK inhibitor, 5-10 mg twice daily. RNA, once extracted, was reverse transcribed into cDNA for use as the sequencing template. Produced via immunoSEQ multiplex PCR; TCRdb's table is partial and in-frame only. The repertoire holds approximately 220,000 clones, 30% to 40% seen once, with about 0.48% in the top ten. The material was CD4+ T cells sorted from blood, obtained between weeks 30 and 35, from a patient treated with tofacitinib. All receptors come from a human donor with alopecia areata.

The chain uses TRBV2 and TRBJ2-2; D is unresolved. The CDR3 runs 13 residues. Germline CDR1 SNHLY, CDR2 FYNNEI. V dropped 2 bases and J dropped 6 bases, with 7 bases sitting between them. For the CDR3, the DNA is TGTGCCAGCAGTGAATTTGCCCCCGGGGAGCTGTTTTTT. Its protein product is CASSEFAPGELFF.

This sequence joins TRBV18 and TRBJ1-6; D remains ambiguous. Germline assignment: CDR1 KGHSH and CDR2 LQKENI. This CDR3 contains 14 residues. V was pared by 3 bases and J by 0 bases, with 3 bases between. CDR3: CASSPGSYNSPLHF. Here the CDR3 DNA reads TGTGCCAGCTCACCGGGCTCCTATAATTCACCCCTCCACTTT.

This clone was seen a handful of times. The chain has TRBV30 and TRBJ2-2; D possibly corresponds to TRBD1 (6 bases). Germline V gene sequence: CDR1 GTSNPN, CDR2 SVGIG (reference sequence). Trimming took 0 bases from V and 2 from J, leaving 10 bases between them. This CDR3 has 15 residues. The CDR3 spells CAWSVGQTNTGELFF. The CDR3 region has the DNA TGTGCCTGGAGTGTCGGACAGACTAACACCGGGGAGCTGTTTTTT.

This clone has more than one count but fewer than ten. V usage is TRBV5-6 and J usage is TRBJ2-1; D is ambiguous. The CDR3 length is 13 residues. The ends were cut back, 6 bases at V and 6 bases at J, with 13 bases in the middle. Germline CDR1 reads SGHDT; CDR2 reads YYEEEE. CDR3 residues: CASTIYTRNEQFF. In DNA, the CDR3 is TGTGCCAGCACCATCTATACGCGCAATGAGCAGTTCTTC.

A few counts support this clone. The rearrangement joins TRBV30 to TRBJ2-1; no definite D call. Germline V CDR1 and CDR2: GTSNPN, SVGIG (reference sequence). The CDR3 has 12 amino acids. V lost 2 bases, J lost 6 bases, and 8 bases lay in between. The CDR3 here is CAWSISRNEQFF. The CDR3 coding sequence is TGTGCCTGGAGTATAAGCCGCAATGAGCAGTTCTTC.

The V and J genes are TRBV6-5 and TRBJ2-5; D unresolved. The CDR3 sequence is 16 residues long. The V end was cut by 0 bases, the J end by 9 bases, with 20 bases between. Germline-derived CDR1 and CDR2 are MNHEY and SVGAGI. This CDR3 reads CASSYSESSSNWAQYF. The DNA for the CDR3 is TGTGCCAGCAGTTACTCGGAGTCATCGAGCAATTGGGCCCAGTACTTC.

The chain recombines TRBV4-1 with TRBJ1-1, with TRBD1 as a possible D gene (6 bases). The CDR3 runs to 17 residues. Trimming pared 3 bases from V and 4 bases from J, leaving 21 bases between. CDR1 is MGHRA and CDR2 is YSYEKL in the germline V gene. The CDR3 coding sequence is TGCGCCAGCAGCCACCTCGGGGGGCGAGGGACTCGCACTGAAGCTTTCTTT. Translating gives CASSHLGGRGTRTEAFF.

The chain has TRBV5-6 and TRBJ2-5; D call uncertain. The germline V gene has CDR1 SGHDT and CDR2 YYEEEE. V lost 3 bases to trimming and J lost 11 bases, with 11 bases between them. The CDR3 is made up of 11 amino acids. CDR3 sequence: CASSSSIKQYF. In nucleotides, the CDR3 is TGTGCCAGCAGCTCGTCTATCAAGCAGTACTTC.

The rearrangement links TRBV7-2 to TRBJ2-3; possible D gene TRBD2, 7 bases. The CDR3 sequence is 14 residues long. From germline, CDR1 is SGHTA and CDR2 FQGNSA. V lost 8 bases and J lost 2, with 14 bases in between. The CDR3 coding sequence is TGTGCCAGCCGCAGGGGAGGGTCCACAGATACGCAGTATTTT. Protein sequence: CASRRGGSTDTQYF.

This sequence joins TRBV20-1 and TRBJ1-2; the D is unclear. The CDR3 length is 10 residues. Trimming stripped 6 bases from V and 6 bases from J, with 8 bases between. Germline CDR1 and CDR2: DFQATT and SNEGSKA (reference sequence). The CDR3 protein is CSARTDGYTF. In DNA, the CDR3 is TGCAGTGCCCGGACCGATGGCTACACCTTC.

CDR3: CASSLGLAGQETQYF. CDR3 nucleotide sequence: TGTGCCAGCAGCTTGGGCCTAGCGGGACAAGAGACCCAGTACTTC. The chain couples TRBV5-4 to TRBJ2-5, with TRBD2 matching over 9 bases. V trimming: 0 bases; J trimming: 2 bases; junction bases outside the gene matches: 2. CDR3 size: 15 residues. CDR1 is SGHNT, CDR2 YYREEE, per germline (reference sequence).

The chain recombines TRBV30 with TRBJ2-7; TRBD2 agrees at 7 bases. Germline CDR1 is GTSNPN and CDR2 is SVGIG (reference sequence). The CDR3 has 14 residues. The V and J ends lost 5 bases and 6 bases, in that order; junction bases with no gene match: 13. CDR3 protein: CAWGRGLVLGEQYF. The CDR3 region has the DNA TGTGCCTGGGGTCGCGGACTAGTCCTGGGCGAGCAGTACTTC.